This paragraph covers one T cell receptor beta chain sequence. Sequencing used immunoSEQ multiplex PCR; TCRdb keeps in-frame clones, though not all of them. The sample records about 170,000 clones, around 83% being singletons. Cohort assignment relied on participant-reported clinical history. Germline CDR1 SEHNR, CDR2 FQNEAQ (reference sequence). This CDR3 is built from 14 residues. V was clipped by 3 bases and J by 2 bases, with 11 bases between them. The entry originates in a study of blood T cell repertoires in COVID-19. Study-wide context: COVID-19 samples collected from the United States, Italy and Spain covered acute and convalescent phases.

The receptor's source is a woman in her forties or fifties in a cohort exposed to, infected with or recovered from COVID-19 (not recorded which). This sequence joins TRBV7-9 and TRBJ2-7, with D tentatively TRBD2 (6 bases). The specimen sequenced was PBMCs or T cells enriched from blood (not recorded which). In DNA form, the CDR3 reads TGTGCCAGCAGCTTCCGCGGGGCCCCCTACGAGCAGTACTTC. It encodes CASSFRGAPYEQYF.